This entry lists 32 T cell receptor beta chains sequenced from one sample in a study of cytomegalovirus exposure and HLA in healthy donors. Vbeta (60) and Jbeta (13) primers were used in the PCR. Profiled with immunoSEQ multiplex PCR; TCRdb holds only in-frame clones, not every one. The table has over 120,000 clones, about 80% seen once. The sample taken for sequencing was PBMCs. The receptors come from a man aged 25 to 40 in good health and CMV-seropositive.

V usage is TRBV4-1 and J usage is TRBJ1-6; D not resolved. V gave up 1 base and J gave up 8 bases, with 12 bases separating them. Germline assignment: CDR1 MGHRA and CDR2 YSYEKL. This CDR3 spans 15 amino acids. The CDR3 reads CASSQVLRRYSPLHF. The CDR3 DNA is TGCGCCAGCAGCCAAGTCCTAAGGAGATATTCACCCCTCCACTTT.

The chain links TRBV6-5 to TRBJ2-7; perhaps TRBD1 as D (6 bases). CDR3 size: 14 residues. Trimming pared 6 bases from V and 3 bases from J, leaving 15 bases between. The germline V gene encodes CDR1 MNHEY and CDR2 SVGAGI. This chain's CDR3 is CASSTTGQSYEQYF. DNA for the CDR3: TGTGCCAGCAGCACCACAGGACAGAGCTACGAGCAGTACTTC.

This clone has just one count. J is TRBJ2-7 and V is TRBV5-1, with 9 bases aligning to TRBD2. Looked up from germline, CDR1 is SGHRS and CDR2 is YFSETQ. Trimming at V came to 0 bases and at J to 1 base, leaving 5 bases not matched to a gene. The CDR3 consists of 16 residues. In nucleotides, the CDR3 is TGCGCCAGCAGCTTGGACGCGGGAGGGGTATCCTACGAGCAGTACTTC. Protein: CASSLDAGGVSYEQYF.

The sample holds one count of this clone. DNA of the CDR3: TGCGCCAGCAGCTTGACCGACGGAGGGACTGAAGCTTTCTTT. Its translation: CASSLTDGGTEAFF. This chain links TRBV5-1 with TRBJ1-1; D remains ambiguous. V shed 1 base and J shed 5 bases, with 12 bases lying between them. The CDR3 spans 14 residues. The germline CDR1 and CDR2 sequences are SGHRS and YFSETQ.

This clone has just a few counts. The chain joins TRBV14 to TRBJ1-1; TRBD1 is a possible D gene (6 bases). The CDR3 runs to 13 residues. The germline gives CDR1 SGHDN, CDR2 FVKESK. Trimming left V 4 bases short and J 2 bases short, with 8 bases between. CDR3 amino acids: CASSLQGNTEAFF. CDR3 in DNA: TGTGCCAGCAGCCTACAGGGAAACACTGAAGCTTTCTTT. The whole variable domain, remainder taken from reference TRBV14 and TRBJ1-1, is EAGVTQFPSHSVIEKGQTVTLRCDPISGHDNLYWYRRVMGKEIKFLLHFVKESKQDESGMPNNRFLAERTGGTYSTLKVQPAELEDSGVYFCASSLQGNTEAFFGQGTRLTVV.

The table lists this clone with a few counts. The chain uses TRBV30 and TRBJ2-5, with 11 bases that match TRBD2. The germline CDR1 and CDR2 sequences are GTSNPN and SVGIG (reference sequence). This CDR3 is built from 14 residues. V was clipped by 5 bases and J by 4 bases; unmatched bases: 6. The CDR3 is CAWVPGLAAETQYF. CDR3 coding DNA: TGTGCCTGGGTCCCGGGACTAGCGGCAGAGACCCAGTACTTC.

This clone showed up just once. The chain joins TRBV30 to TRBJ1-2; possible D gene TRBD1, 5 bases. CDR3 length equals 12 residues. CDR1 and CDR2 (germline): GTSNPN, SVGIG (reference sequence). Trimming took 5 bases from V and 3 from J, leaving 10 bases between them. The CDR3 protein is CAWAGGDYGYTF. The CDR3 nucleotides are TGTGCCTGGGCGGGGGGGGACTATGGCTACACCTTC.

This chain uses TRBV19 with TRBJ2-2; 7 bases fit TRBD2. This CDR3 region has 16 residues. Germline CDR1 is LNHDA and CDR2 is SQIVND (reference sequence). After removal of 3 bases from V and 3 bases from J, the junction contained 7 bases not matched to a gene. CDR3 region: CASSILAGAYTGELFF. The CDR3 bases are TGTGCCAGTAGTATTTTGGCGGGAGCATACACCGGGGAGCTGTTTTTT.

This chain connects TRBV7-2 to TRBJ2-3; D is unclear. The CDR3 covers 13 residues. V lost 3 bases to trimming and J lost 5 bases, with 9 bases between them. Germline assignment: CDR1 SGHTA and CDR2 FQGNSA. CDR3 protein: CASSFFVRDTQYF. The CDR3 DNA follows: TGTGCCAGCAGCTTTTTCGTCAGAGATACGCAGTATTTT.

The chain uses TRBV18 and TRBJ1-4, with D tentatively TRBD1 (6 bases). Germline CDR1 and CDR2: KGHSH and LQKENI. The CDR3 extends over 15 amino acids. Trimming pared 3 bases from V and 0 bases from J, leaving 8 bases between. CDR3 protein: CASSPGASTNEKLFF. In DNA, the CDR3 is TGTGCCAGCTCACCGGGGGCATCAACTAATGAAAAACTGTTTTTT.

The chain uses TRBV18 and TRBJ2-5; 9 bases line up with TRBD1. V gave up 6 bases and J gave up 4 bases; unmatched junction bases: 9. This CDR3 spans 15 amino acids. Germline assignment: CDR1 KGHSH and CDR2 LQKENI. Here the CDR3 DNA reads TGTGCCAGCTCCCGTTATTCGACAGGGGGAGAGACCCAGTACTTC. It encodes CASSRYSTGGETQYF.

This chain joins TRBV28 and TRBJ2-3; 8 bases align to TRBD1. The CDR3 contains 13 residues. After removal of 6 bases from V and 4 bases from J, the junction contained 3 bases not matched to a gene. Germline V gene data show CDR1 as MDHEN and CDR2 as SYDVKM. Written as DNA, the CDR3 is TGTGCCAGCAGACAGGGGGGCGCAGATACGCAGTATTTT. Translation: CASRQGGADTQYF.

The CDR3 sequence: CASSRGQSSSSNEKLFF. Written as DNA, the CDR3 is TGTGCCAGCAGCCGAGGACAGAGCTCTAGTTCTAATGAAAAACTGTTTTTT. The chain carries TRBV21-1 and TRBJ1-4; no check of the table's D call, TRBD1, against the DNA was made. TRBV21-1 is designated a pseudogene. The CDR3 runs to 17 residues.

The chain recombines TRBV12-5 with TRBJ1-1; D gene ambiguous. The CDR3 spans 13 residues. V dropped 1 base and J dropped 0 bases, with 3 bases sitting between them. From germline, CDR1 is LGHNT and CDR2 FRNRAP. DNA of the CDR3: TGTGCTAGTGGTTTGGCTGTGAACACTGAAGCTTTCTTT. Protein: CASGLAVNTEAFF.

The V call is TRBV6-1, the J call TRBJ2-3, with TRBD2 identical over 13 bases. Per germline, CDR1 MNHNS and CDR2 SASEGT. The CDR3 consists of 14 residues. J was trimmed by 6 bases and V by 8 bases; bases with no gene match: 5. CDR3 nucleotides: TGTGCCAGCGGACTAGCGGGAGCGGGGGATACGCAGTATTTT. Translation: CASGLAGAGDTQYF.

This chain connects TRBV5-8 to TRBJ1-5, with D perhaps matching TRBD1 (5 bases). The CDR3 sequence is 17 residues long. Trimming shortened V by 2 bases and J by 1 base, and 16 bases separated the two germline ends. CDR1 and CDR2 from the germline V gene are SGHTS and YDEGEE. The CDR3 is CASSLLEGIRSNQPQHF. CDR3 nucleotide sequence: TGTGCCAGCAGCTTATTGGAGGGGATAAGGAGCAATCAGCCCCAGCATTTT.

The V gene is TRBV7-9, the J gene TRBJ2-7; 9 bases align to TRBD2. With 5 bases clipped from V and 7 bases from J, the junction kept 15 bases outside the gene matches. Germline values: CDR1 SEHNR, CDR2 FQNEAQ (reference sequence). The CDR3 extends over 16 amino acids. This CDR3 reads CASSPSQGGGAWEQYF. In nucleotides, the CDR3 is TGTGCCAGCAGCCCCTCCCAGGGCGGGGGGGCGTGGGAGCAGTACTTC.

This chain connects TRBV6-1 to TRBJ1-5; TRBD1 matches 8 bases. V shed 3 bases and J 4 bases; nucleotides not matched to a gene: 5. CDR1 is MNHNS, CDR2 SASEGT, per germline. The CDR3 extends over 15 amino acids. The CDR3 nucleotides read TGTGCCAGCAGTGACCAGGACAGGGCTAATCAGCCCCAGCATTTT. Encoded protein: CASSDQDRANQPQHF.

This chain uses TRBV28 with TRBJ1-2; 8 bases are a match to TRBD1. After removal of 6 bases from V and 6 bases from J, the junction contained 6 bases not matched to a gene. CDR1 MDHEN and CDR2 SYDVKM come from the germline V gene. The CDR3 is made up of 13 amino acids. The CDR3 DNA sequence: TGTGCCAGCAGACAGGGGGTGGAGAATGGCTACACCTTC. This codes for CASRQGVENGYTF.

CDR3 nucleotides: TGTGCCAGCAGCCCCAGGCTGGGGGCGCCCACTGAAGCTTTCTTT. This codes for CASSPRLGAPTEAFF. The chain is built from TRBV9 and TRBJ1-1, with D perhaps TRBD1 (6 bases). There are 15 residues in the CDR3. Germline CDR1 and CDR2: SGDLS and YYNGEE. V gave up 4 bases and J gave up 4 bases, with 17 bases separating them.

This sequence joins TRBV19 and TRBJ2-2, with D hard to call. CDR1 and CDR2 from the germline V gene are LNHDA and SQIVND (reference sequence). CDR3 size: 14 residues. The V end lost 4 bases, the J end lost 1 base, and 7 bases lay between the germline ends. In DNA, the CDR3 is TGTGCCAGTAGTACCCGACTGAACACCGGGGAGCTGTTTTTT. This sequence encodes CASSTRLNTGELFF.

With regard to this clone: This sample includes further DNA sequences coding for the same CDR3. This chain joins TRBV28 and TRBJ2-7, with D unclear. V was pared by 6 bases and J by 4 bases, with 7 bases between. The CDR3 loop spans 11 amino acids. From germline, CDR1 is MDHEN and CDR2 SYDVKM. The CDR3 sequence: CASSSGYEQYF. CDR3 coding DNA: TGTGCCAGCAGCTCCGGGTACGAGCAGTACTTC.

The V gene is TRBV27, the J gene TRBJ2-2; D perhaps matches TRBD2 (5 bases). V was trimmed by 2 bases and J by 0 bases, leaving 7 bases between them. From germline, CDR1 is MNHEY and CDR2 SMNVEV (reference sequence). The CDR3 length is 15 residues. The CDR3 loop is CASSLRGPNTGELFF. DNA of the CDR3: TGTGCCAGCAGTTTAAGAGGGCCGAACACCGGGGAGCTGTTTTTT.

CDR3 nucleotides: TGTGCCAGCAGTCCCTTTAACTCTGGAAACACCATATATTTT. Translation: CASSPFNSGNTIYF. The J gene is TRBJ1-3, the V gene TRBV27; unclear D gene. There are 14 residues in the CDR3. With 5 bases removed from V and 0 bases from J, the gap between germline ends came to 8 bases. Germline V lookup: CDR1 MNHEY, CDR2 SMNVEV (reference sequence).

The chain joins TRBV5-5 to TRBJ1-1; possible D gene TRBD1, 6 bases. Germline V gives CDR1 SGHKS, CDR2 YYEKEE (reference sequence). Trimming took off 1 base at V and 0 bases at J, with 7 bases between the two ends. This CDR3 contains 14 residues. The CDR3 loop is CASSLQGMNTEAFF. The CDR3 DNA sequence: TGTGCCAGCAGCTTGCAGGGGATGAACACTGAAGCTTTCTTT.

The rearrangement links TRBV18 to TRBJ2-7; 7 bases line up with TRBD1. J was trimmed by 3 bases and V by 3 bases; bases with no gene match: 14. The CDR3 has 17 residues. Germline CDR1 and CDR2: KGHSH and LQKENI. The CDR3 spells CASSPPEATGFVYEQYF. CDR3 in DNA: TGTGCCAGCTCACCCCCGGAAGCGACAGGGTTCGTCTACGAGCAGTACTTC.

This chain links TRBV23-1 with TRBJ2-1, with 9 bases identical to TRBD1. TRBV23-1 carries the ORF label, with uncertain function. With V trimmed by 4 bases and J by 6 bases, 10 bases remained unmatched. This CDR3 region has 16 residues. CDR3 DNA sequence: TGCGCCAGCAGTCCGCCGGGACAGGGTGAGCGCAATGAGCAGTTCTTC. It translates to CASSPPGQGERNEQFF.

CDR3 in amino acids: CASSLRVGGGGQPQHF. The CDR3 DNA reads TGTGCCAGCAGCTTAAGGGTTGGGGGGGGCGGTCAGCCCCAGCATTTT. The rearrangement links TRBV7-2 to TRBJ1-5; a possible D gene is TRBD1 (6 bases). The V end lost 2 bases, the J end lost 6 bases, and 17 bases lay between the germline ends. CDR1 is SGHTA, CDR2 FQGNSA, per germline. There are 16 residues in the CDR3.

The gene calls are TRBV30 and TRBJ2-5, with 7 nucleotides matching TRBD2. This CDR3 spans 11 amino acids. The junction had 1 base not matched to a gene; V was cut back by 4 bases and J by 5 bases. Germline CDR1 GTSNPN, CDR2 SVGIG (reference sequence). As DNA, the CDR3 is TGTGCCTGGACCGGGGGGGAGACCCAGTACTTC. Protein: CAWTGGETQYF.

The chain links TRBV4-1 to TRBJ2-1, with 13 bases fitting TRBD2. In germline, CDR1 is MGHRA, CDR2 YSYEKL. The CDR3 totals 17 residues. Unmatched junction bases numbered 5, after V lost 1 base and J lost 5 bases. CDR3 protein: CASSQVILAGGNNEQFF. CDR3 DNA sequence: TGCGCCAGCAGCCAAGTTATACTAGCGGGGGGGAACAATGAGCAGTTCTTC.

This chain links TRBV14 with TRBJ2-5, with D perhaps TRBD1 (6 bases). Germline V gene data show CDR1 as SGHDN and CDR2 as FVKESK. The CDR3 runs to 14 residues. V lost 4 bases to trimming and J lost 2 bases, with 11 bases between them. CDR3 protein: CASSLITGQETQYF. The CDR3 bases are TGTGCCAGCAGCCTTATTACAGGGCAAGAGACCCAGTACTTC.

This clone showed up just a few times. The chain is built from TRBV6-4 and TRBJ2-2; a possible D gene is TRBD2 (5 bases). V lost 4 bases and J 3 bases, leaving 9 bases between the germline ends. The CDR3 is 14 residues long. Germline V gene data show CDR1 as MRHNA and CDR2 as SNTAGT. CDR3 sequence reads: CASSVGGYTGELFF. Here the CDR3 DNA reads TGTGCCAGCAGTGTCGGAGGATACACCGGGGAGCTGTTTTTT.